Here is one T cell receptor (beta chain) with its context. Its target antigen remains unknown. It has no much larger one-base neighbor in the sample; base qualities were not kept. The data were taken from a study of shared clonotypes between healthy human individuals (TCRdb year 2020). The study in broad terms: The cohort included a few men and two women between 18 and 49 years of age. Different laboratories and diverse techniques were used to prepare libraries and sequence TCR repertoires, to increase sequencing depth and limit assay-specific biases. The study deeply sequenced blood TCR repertoires of 5 or 6 healthy adults to estimate repertoire size and the extent of clonotype sharing between individuals. For each donor, CD4 naive and CD4 memory were each run on three plates, CD8 naive on two plates, and CD8 memory on one plate. Per donor, leukapheresis produced somewhere between about 0.8 and 9.5 billion PBMCs. Paper-wide results and their limitations: Because the study included a small number of donors, the genetic and exposure-history diversity represented was limited. Compared with non-shared clonotypes, clonotypes shared by all four sorted-subset donors had higher generation probabilities. Pairwise subsampling indicated that sequencing depth was expected to affect the degree of clonotype sharing among donors. Only blood was sampled, and tissue TCR repertoires likely differ from those in blood. Naive subsets generally had larger estimated clonotype richness than memory subsets. Even with the large sequencing depth, rarefaction of the sorted-subset datasets indicated that sequencing was incomplete. About 5% of naive CD4, 3.5% of naive CD8, roughly 2.4% of memory CD4, and 0.4% of memory CD8 clonotypes were shared across a handful of donors.

V sheds 4 bases and J sheds 9 bases, leaving 18 bases between their ends. From its cysteine to its phenylalanine, the CDR3 spans 15 amino acids. The sequence is cut down to CDR3 DNA, 45 bases in frame from base 1. The germline V gene encodes CDR1 SGHDN and CDR2 FVKESK. Using the deep immunoSEQ assay, multiplex PCR amplified TCR CDR3 regions from genomic DNA. For each cell subset, the extracted genomic DNA was distributed evenly across all wells of several immunoSEQ 96-well plates, and each plate served as one replicate. Each replicate PCR for sorted subsets received around 200 ng genomic DNA, equal to roughly 33,000 T cell genomes. Purified libraries were quantified with a Qubit 3.0 fluorometer, sized on a Bioanalyzer 2100, and re-quantified with the KAPA Library Quantification kit. Each immunoSEQ 96-well plate was sequenced on its own single-read 150-cycle Illumina NextSeq 550 flow cell. The study's processing was this. Because the immunoSEQ output held only junctional sequences and lacked quality scores, the filtering could not match the filtering applied to full-length reads. To assign V/J genes and CDR3, sequences were annotated against IMGT germline references using PyIR, a Python wrapper for IgBLAST v1.9. Reads with weak V/J assignments (E-value above 1e-6), missing CDR3, stop codons, out-of-frame junctions, or ambiguous translated residues were removed. V3J clonotypes were defined as sequences sharing the same inferred V gene, J gene, and CDR3 amino acid sequence. Percentage overlap between repertoires was computed as shared unique clonotypes divided by the size of the smaller repertoire. Three approaches were used to assess repertoire richness: RTK rarefaction, the Chao1 estimator, and Recon v2.1 estimates of unobserved clonotypes. OLGA was used to compute generation probabilities for all TCRbeta clonotypes that the gDNA method yielded from a handful of donors. TCRdb mirrors the immuneACCESS table, restricted to in-frame sequences. Some clones are absent from its copies; in checked studies, under half trace to an unresolved V gene, and the reason for the others is unknown. V and J calls and clone size are copied from that table; D and trimming were computed from the DNA. The sample table holds about 1.1 million clones, of which approximately 80% were seen once. The ten largest clonotypes hold roughly 0.82% of the sample.

The donors were healthy, HIV-negative adults with no recently reported acute infections or vaccinations. Every donor was a Caucasian adult living in Nashville, Tennessee, USA. CD4+ T cells were enriched by magnetic negative selection; naive cells were then positively selected on CD45RA, and the negative fraction formed the memory subset. After blood collection by leukapheresis, PBMCs were isolated using Ficoll-Histopaque density gradient centrifugation and then cryopreserved in the vapor phase of liquid nitrogen. Analytical flow cytometry was used to check the purity and quantity of every magnetically sorted T cell population. Genomic DNA was isolated from every sorted fraction and measured by UV absorbance on a Nanodrop 2000c.

The sample taken for sequencing was memory CD4+ T cells from PBMCs. In light of the paper, this sample's cell subset or site label describes: CD45RA-negative fraction. The chain links TRBV14 with TRBJ2-2; the D segment cannot be called with confidence. The clonotype comes from a man aged 18-30 years in good health. Some clones in this sample may be carry-over from other donors' samples. The CDR3 sequence is CASSRLGPHPRELFF. The base sequence is TGTGCCAGCAGCCGCTTGGGCCCACACCCAAGGGAGCTGTTTTTT.